This T cell receptor beta chain derives from a study of T cell clusters in autoimmune cytopenias. The study, taken as a whole, reports: Functional roles of the in silico T cell clusters still await experimental validation. Clustering suggested that physiological T cell clusters were missing in primary autoimmune cytopenia patients. TRB repertoire shifts in secondary cytopenia and chronic lymphocytic leukemia mostly reflected lymphoma, not autoimmunity.

Germline V gene data show CDR1 as LGHNA and CDR2 as YSLEER. There are 16 residues in the CDR3. TRB was amplified from roughly 0.25 ug of peripheral blood genomic DNA per sample. Details on this clonotype: Its cognate antigen is unknown.

TRB was amplified by touch-down multiplex PCR, primer pools A and B combined. With the multiplex PCR reads reprocessed, TCRdb shows one record per CDR3 protein and no DNA. The listing contains about 9,500 distinct CDR3 sequences. The V gene is TRBV4-3, the J gene TRBJ1-3. The sequenced sample consisted of peripheral blood. This sequence was found in a human donor with an autoimmune cytopenia or autoimmune hepatitis (not recorded which). Here the CDR3 reads CASSQDWQHSGNTIYF.